The sequence of this T cell receptor (beta chain) was determined in a study of human T cells and chemical hapten exposure. Study details: Small volume differences among pooled libraries mainly caused per-sample TCR yield variation.

The study's findings and limits: Significantly more large CDR3 similarity clusters arose among expanded TCRs than among controls.

Time point of the sample: patch test 1, 2 weeks after DPC sensitization. Treatment denoted: therapeutic diphenylcyclopropenone sensitization with weekly scalp DPC. CDR3 length equals 14 residues. With 0 bases removed from V and 5 bases from J, the gap between germline ends came to 8 bases. CDR1 and CDR2 from the germline V gene are SEHNR and FQNEAQ (reference sequence). One entry per CDR3 protein, called by TCRdb with MiXCR from the RACE reads. The data show around 380,000 distinct CDR3 sequences, with 4% to 5.5% seen just once and 2% to 2.5% held by the top ten. This clonotype was counted only a few times. Its specificity is unknown.

The clonotype comes from a woman between 50 and 59 years old with alopecia areata. Some clones in this sample may be carry-over from other donors' samples. Sequenced material: whole blood, taken in connection with sensitization to the hapten diphenylcyclopropenone (DPC). This chain uses TRBV7-9 with TRBJ1-5; no reliable D call. CDR3: CASSLARTDQPQHF. The CDR3 nucleotides are TGTGCCAGCAGCTTAGCTAGAACCGATCAGCCCCAGCATTTT. Full variable domain (outside the CDR3, taken from reference TRBV7-9 and TRBJ1-5): DTGVSQNPRHKITKRGQNVTFRCDPISEHNRLYWYRQTLGQGPEFLTYFQNEAQLEKSRLLSDRFSAERPKGSFSTLEIQRTEQGDSAMYLCASSLARTDQPQHFGDGTRLSIL.